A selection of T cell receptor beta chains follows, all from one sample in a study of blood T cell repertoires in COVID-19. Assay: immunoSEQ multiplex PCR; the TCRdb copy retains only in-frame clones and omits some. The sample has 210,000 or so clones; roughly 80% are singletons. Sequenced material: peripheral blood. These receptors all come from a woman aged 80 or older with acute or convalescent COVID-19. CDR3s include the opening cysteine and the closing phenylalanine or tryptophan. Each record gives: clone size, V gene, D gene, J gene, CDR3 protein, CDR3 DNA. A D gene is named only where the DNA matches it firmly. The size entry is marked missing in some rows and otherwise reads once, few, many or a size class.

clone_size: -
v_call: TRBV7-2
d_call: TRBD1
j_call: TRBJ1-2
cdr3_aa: CASSSGTGGGSVAGYTF
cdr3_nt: TGTGCCAGCAGCTCCGGGACAGGGGGCGGATCCGTCGCTGGCTACACCTTC

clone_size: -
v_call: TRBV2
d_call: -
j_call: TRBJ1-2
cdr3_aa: CASRTWGQYGYTF
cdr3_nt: TGTGCCAGCAGGACTTGGGGGCAATATGGCTACACCTTC

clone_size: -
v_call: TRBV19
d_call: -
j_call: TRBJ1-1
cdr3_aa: CASSPRQLEAFF
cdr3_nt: TGTGCCAGTAGTCCCCGACAGCTAGAAGCTTTCTTT

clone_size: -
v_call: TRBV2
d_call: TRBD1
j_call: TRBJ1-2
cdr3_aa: CASSDVGQGFSYTF
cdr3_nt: TGTGCCAGCAGTGATGTCGGACAGGGGTTTAGCTACACCTTC

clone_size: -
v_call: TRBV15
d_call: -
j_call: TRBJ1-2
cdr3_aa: CATSRDPLSVKANYGYTF
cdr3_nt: TGTGCCACCAGCAGAGATCCCCTCAGCGTAAAAGCTAACTATGGCTACACCTTC

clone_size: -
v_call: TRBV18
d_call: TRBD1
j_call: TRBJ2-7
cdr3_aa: CASSPRTGGSYEQYF
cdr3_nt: TGTGCCAGCTCACCGCGTACAGGGGGCTCCTACGAGCAGTACTTC

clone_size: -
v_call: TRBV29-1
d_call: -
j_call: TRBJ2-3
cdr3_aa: CSVGTQGRDTQYF
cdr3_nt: TGCAGCGTCGGGACTCAGGGTAGAGATACGCAGTATTTT

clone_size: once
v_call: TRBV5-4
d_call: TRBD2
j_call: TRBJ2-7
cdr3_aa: CASSLPPGLRGEQYF
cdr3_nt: TGTGCCAGCAGCTTACCCCCGGGACTAAGGGGAGAGCAGTACTTC

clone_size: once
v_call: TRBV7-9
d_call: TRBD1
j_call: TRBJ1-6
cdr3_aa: CALDRGGSYNSPLHF
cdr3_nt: TGTGCCCTCGACAGGGGGGGGTCCTATAATTCACCCCTCCACTTT

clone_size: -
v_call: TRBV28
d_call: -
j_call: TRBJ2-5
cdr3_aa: CASSLFMAGQETQYF
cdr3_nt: TGTGCCAGCAGTTTATTTATGGCGGGCCAAGAGACCCAGTACTTC

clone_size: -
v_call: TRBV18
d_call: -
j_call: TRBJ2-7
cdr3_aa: CASSPGQNYEQYF
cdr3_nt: TGTGCCAGCTCCCCGGGACAAAACTACGAGCAGTACTTC

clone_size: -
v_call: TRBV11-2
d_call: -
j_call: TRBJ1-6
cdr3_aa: CASSVRQNSPLHF
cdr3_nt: TGTGCCAGCAGCGTAAGACAGAATTCACCCCTCCACTTT

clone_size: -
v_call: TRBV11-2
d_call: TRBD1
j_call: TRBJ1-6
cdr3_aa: CAGWTGDRNSPLHF
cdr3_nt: TGTGCCGGTTGGACAGGGGATCGAAATTCACCCCTCCACTTT

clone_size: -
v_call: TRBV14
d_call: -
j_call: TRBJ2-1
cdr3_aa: CASSQAAYNEQFF
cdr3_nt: TGTGCCAGCAGCCAAGCTGCCTACAATGAGCAGTTCTTC

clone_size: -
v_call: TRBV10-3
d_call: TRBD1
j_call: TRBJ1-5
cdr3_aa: CAISDTGAGWQPQHF
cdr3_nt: TGTGCCATCAGTGATACAGGGGCGGGTTGGCAGCCCCAGCATTTT

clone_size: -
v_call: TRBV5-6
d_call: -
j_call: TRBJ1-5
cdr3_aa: CASSLNRNQPQHF
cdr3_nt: TGTGCCAGCAGCCTTAACAGGAATCAGCCCCAGCATTTT

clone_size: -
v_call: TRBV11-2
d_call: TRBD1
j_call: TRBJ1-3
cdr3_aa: CASSLDRYRGGNTIYF
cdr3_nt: TGTGCCAGCAGCTTAGATCGCTACAGGGGGGGAAACACCATATATTTT

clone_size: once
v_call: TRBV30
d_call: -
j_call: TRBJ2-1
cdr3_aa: CAWSFLANEQFF
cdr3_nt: TGTGCCTGGTCATTCCTAGCTAATGAGCAGTTCTTC

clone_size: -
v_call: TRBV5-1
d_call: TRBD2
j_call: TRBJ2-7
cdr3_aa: CASSRGLGYEQYF
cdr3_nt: TGCGCCAGCAGCCGCGGACTAGGATACGAGCAGTACTTC

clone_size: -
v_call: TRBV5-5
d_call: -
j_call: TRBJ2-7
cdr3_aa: CASSSAGGRIKQYF
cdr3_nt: TGTGCCAGCAGCTCGGCAGGGGGGCGGATAAAACAGTACTTC

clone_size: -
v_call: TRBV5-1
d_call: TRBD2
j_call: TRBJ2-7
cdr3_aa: CASRLGLAPYEQYF
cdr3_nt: TGCGCCAGCAGGTTGGGACTAGCGCCCTACGAGCAGTACTTC

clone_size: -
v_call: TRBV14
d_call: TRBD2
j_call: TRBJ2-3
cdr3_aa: CASSQGLAATDTQYF
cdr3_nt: TGTGCCAGCAGCCAGGGGCTAGCGGCCACAGATACGCAGTATTTT

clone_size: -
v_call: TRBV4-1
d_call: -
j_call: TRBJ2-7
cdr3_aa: CASSQDQSGGVTYEQYF
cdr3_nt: TGCGCCAGCAGCCAAGATCAATCTGGCGGGGTAACCTACGAGCAGTACTTC

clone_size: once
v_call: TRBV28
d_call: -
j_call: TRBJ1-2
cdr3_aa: CASMYTRGMNYGYTF
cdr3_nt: TGTGCCAGCATGTACACTCGGGGGATGAACTATGGCTACACCTTC

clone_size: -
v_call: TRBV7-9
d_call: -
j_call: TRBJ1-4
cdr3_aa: CASSLDGGLNEKLFF
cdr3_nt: TGTGCCAGCAGCTTAGATGGAGGACTTAATGAAAAACTGTTTTTT

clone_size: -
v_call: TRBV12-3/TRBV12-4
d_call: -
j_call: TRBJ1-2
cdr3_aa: CASSFGRDGYTF
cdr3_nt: TGTGCCAGCAGTTTTGGCAGGGATGGCTACACCTTC

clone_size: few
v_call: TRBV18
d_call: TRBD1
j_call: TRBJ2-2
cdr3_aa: CASSTGQGNTGELFF
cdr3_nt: TGTGCCAGCTCCACCGGACAGGGAAACACCGGGGAGCTGTTTTTT

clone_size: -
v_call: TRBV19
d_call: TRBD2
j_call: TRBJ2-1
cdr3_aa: CASSGTSGAFNNEQFF
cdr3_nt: TGTGCCAGTAGCGGGACTAGCGGGGCCTTCAACAATGAGCAGTTCTTC

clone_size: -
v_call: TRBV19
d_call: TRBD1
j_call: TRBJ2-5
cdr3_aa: CASSIRTGQETQYF
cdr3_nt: TGTGCCAGTAGTATAAGGACAGGCCAAGAGACCCAGTACTTC

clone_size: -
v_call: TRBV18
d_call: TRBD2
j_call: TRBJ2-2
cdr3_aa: CASSTSGTGELFF
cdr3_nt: TGTGCCAGCTCTACTAGCGGCACCGGGGAGCTGTTTTTT

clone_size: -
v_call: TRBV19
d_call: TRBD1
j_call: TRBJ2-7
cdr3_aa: CASSIVPGQGYEQYF
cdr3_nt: TGTGCCAGTAGTATAGTCCCAGGACAGGGGTACGAGCAGTACTTC

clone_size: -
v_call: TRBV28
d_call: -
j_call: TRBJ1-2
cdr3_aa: CASSSHPDYGYTF
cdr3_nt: TGTGCCAGCAGCTCCCATCCAGACTATGGCTACACCTTC

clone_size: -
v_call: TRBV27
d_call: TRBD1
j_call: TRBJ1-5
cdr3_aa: CASSQQGAGQPQHF
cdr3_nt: TGTGCCAGCAGCCAGCAGGGGGCGGGTCAGCCCCAGCATTTT

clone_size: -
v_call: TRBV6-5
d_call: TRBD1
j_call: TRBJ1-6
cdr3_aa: CASSKGQGGSPLHF
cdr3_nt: TGTGCCAGCAGTAAGGGACAGGGGGGATCACCCCTCCACTTT

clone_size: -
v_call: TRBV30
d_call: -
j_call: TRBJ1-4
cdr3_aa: CAWRHLSSGEKLFF
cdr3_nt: TGTGCCTGGAGACATCTCTCGTCTGGTGAAAAACTGTTTTTT

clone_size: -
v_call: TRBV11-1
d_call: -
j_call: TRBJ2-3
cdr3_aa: CASSARLATDTQYF
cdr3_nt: TGTGCCAGCAGCGCCCGACTGGCCACAGATACGCAGTATTTT

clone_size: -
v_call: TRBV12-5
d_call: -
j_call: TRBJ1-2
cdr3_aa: CASGSGTTYGYTF
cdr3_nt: TGTGCTAGTGGCTCCGGGACAACCTATGGCTACACCTTC

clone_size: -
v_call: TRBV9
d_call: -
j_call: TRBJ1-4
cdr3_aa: CASSQGINEKLFF
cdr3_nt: TGTGCCAGCTCACAGGGAATTAATGAAAAACTGTTTTTT

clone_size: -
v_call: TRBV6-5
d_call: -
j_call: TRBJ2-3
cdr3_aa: CASWGLGAPYF
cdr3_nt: -

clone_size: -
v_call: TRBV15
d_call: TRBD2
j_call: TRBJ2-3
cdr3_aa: CASADPAGGPHNPVIGTDTQYF
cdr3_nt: TGTGCCTCGGCCGACCCAGCGGGAGGGCCTCACAACCCGGTGATTGGCACAGATACGCAGTATTTT

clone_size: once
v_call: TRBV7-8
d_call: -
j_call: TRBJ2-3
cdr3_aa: CASRPQGSSTDTQYF
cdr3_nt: TGTGCCAGCAGACCGCAGGGTTCTAGCACAGATACGCAGTATTTT

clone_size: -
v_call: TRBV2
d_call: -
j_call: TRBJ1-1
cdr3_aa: CASSEALQGLRAFF
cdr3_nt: TGTGCCAGCAGTGAAGCGCTTCAGGGACTCAGAGCTTTCTTT

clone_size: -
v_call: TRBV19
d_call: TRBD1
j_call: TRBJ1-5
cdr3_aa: CASSSQRQGPQHF
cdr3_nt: TGTGCCAGTAGTAGCCAGAGACAGGGGCCCCAGCATTTT

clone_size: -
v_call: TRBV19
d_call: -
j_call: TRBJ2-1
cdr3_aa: CASSTPAERIYNEQFF
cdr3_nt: TGTGCCAGTAGTACTCCAGCGGAACGAATCTACAATGAGCAGTTCTTC

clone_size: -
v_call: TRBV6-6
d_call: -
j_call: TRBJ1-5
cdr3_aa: CASSPQANQPQHF
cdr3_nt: TGTGCCAGCAGCCCCCAGGCGAATCAGCCCCAGCATTTT

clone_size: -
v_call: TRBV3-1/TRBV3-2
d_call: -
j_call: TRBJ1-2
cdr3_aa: CASSQAGRVEGGDGYTF
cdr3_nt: TGTGCCAGCAGCCAAGCCGGCAGGGTGGAGGGAGGTGATGGCTACACCTTC

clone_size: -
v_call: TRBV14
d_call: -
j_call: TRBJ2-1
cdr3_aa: CASSQGAVGEQFF
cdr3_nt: TGTGCCAGCAGCCAAGGGGCCGTCGGTGAGCAGTTCTTC